The rows below give T cell receptor beta chains drawn from one sample of a study of a mutant IDH1 vaccine in newly diagnosed glioma. Some clones are missing from TCRdb's copy, which holds only in-frame ones; the method was immunoSEQ multiplex PCR. The profile shows over 60,000 clones, roughly 76% of them singletons. These receptors have no identified antigens. The material was PBMCs, obtained from a glioma patient whose treatment included an IDH1 peptide vaccine. These receptors were taken from a man in his forties with glioma. Each CDR3 is given with its conserved first and last residue. D genes are given only for firm matches. Rows may omit the clone size; those that give it use once, few, many or a size class.

size	D	J	V	length	CDR3	DNA
NA	NA	TRBJ2-5	TRBV5-4	17	CASSPAGIRSRQETQYF	TGTGCCAGCAGCCCTGCAGGGATACGCTCACGACAAGAGACCCAGTACTTC
once	NA	TRBJ2-5	TRBV5-6	14	CASTSGVGRETQYF	TGTGCCAGCACCTCTGGGGTCGGAAGAGAGACCCAGTACTTC
NA	TRBD1	TRBJ1-6	TRBV27	17	CASRGRTGAGGVSPLHF	TGTGCCAGCAGGGGCCGGACAGGGGCAGGAGGTGTGTCACCCCTCCACTTT
few	NA	TRBJ1-1	TRBV5-1	14	CASSLDITNTEAFF	TGCGCCAGCAGCTTGGACATCACGAACACTGAAGCTTTCTTT
NA	TRBD2	TRBJ2-3	TRBV2	14	CASSVTSGTDTQYF	TGTGCCAGCAGTGTTACTAGCGGCACAGATACGCAGTATTTT
few	TRBD1	TRBJ1-2	TRBV5-6	13	CASSFRQGDGYTF	TGTGCCAGCAGCTTCAGACAGGGAGATGGCTACACCTTC
once	NA	TRBJ2-1	TRBV19	15	CASRSDRSSYNEQFF	TGTGCCAGTAGGAGTGACAGAAGCTCCTACAATGAGCAGTTCTTC
NA	NA	TRBJ1-2	TRBV5-6	16	CASSPQGLPTNYGYTF	TGTGCCAGCAGCCCTCAAGGGCTCCCGACTAACTATGGCTACACCTTC
once	NA	TRBJ1-2	TRBV15	15	CATSREDGAHYGYTF	TGTGCCACCAGCAGAGAGGACGGGGCACACTATGGCTACACCTTC
NA	TRBD1	TRBJ2-1	TRBV19	15	CASRPPGQGAHEQFF	TGTGCCAGTAGGCCCCCGGGACAGGGGGCCCATGAGCAGTTCTTC
once	TRBD1	TRBJ2-7	TRBV4-1	18	CASSQVSPGQGPSYEQYF	TGCGCCAGCAGCCAAGTTTCTCCGGGACAGGGGCCCTCATACGAGCAGTACTTC
NA	NA	TRBJ2-7	TRBV7-2	16	CASSLIAGAVDREQYF	TGTGCCAGCAGCTTAATTGCGGGGGCCGTCGATCGTGAGCAGTACTTC
once	NA	TRBJ2-7	TRBV15	11	CATSRSYEQYF	TGTGCCACCAGCAGGTCCTACGAGCAGTACTTC
NA	NA	TRBJ2-7	TRBV6-1	13	CASRNGASYEQYF	TGTGCCAGCAGGAACGGGGCAAGCTACGAGCAGTACTTC
few	TRBD1	TRBJ2-1	TRBV2	13	CASSGQGANEQFF	TGTGCCAGCAGTGGACAGGGGGCTAATGAGCAGTTCTTC
once	NA	TRBJ2-7	TRBV30	13	CAWSVQSGNEQYF	TGTGCCTGGAGTGTACAGTCGGGAAACGAGCAGTACTTC
NA	NA	TRBJ2-2	TRBV11-3	13	CASSLGVTGELFF	TGTGCCAGCAGCTTAGGGGTAACCGGGGAGCTGTTTTTT
NA	NA	TRBJ1-4	TRBV5-4	14	CASSLEGRNEKLFF	TGTGCCAGCAGCTTGGAAGGCCGTAATGAAAAACTGTTTTTT